A selection of T cell receptor beta chains follows, all from one sample in a study of T cell repertoires in cytomegalovirus infection. These TCRs are of unknown antigen specificity. MiXCR, run by TCRdb on the reads, gives a single entry per CDR3 protein. The table includes 300,000 or so distinct CDR3 sequences, just under 25% detected once. The sequences come from cultured PBMCs, collected from culture after CMV antigen stimulation. These receptors all stem from a human donor in good health (CMV status not recorded). Some clones in this sample may be carry-over from other donors' samples. Both conserved end residues are part of each CDR3. D genes are given only for firm matches. Clone size is given for some rows only: seen once, a few or many times, or a class if the clone is expanded.

d_gene | j_gene | abundance | v_gene | CDR3aa | CDR3nt
NA | TRBJ2-2 | once | TRBV19 | CASNPNTGELFF | TGTGCCAGTAATCCGAACACCGGGGAGCTGTTTTTT
NA | TRBJ1-2 | few | TRBV19 | CASSIFGGGYTF | TGTGCCAGTAGTATATTCGGCGGGGGCTACACCTTC
NA | TRBJ2-1 | few | TRBV10-3 | CAISEGLGQFF | TGTGCCATCAGTGAGGGACTGGGGCAGTTCTTC
TRBD1 | TRBJ1-5 | NA | TRBV10-3 | CAMSGQENQPQHF | TGTGCCATGTCGGGACAGGAAAATCAGCCCCAGCATTTT
TRBD2 | TRBJ2-5 | NA | TRBV18 | CASSPLQLAGVTETQYF | TGTGCCAGCTCACCATTGCAACTAGCGGGAGTCACAGAGACCCAGTACTTC
NA | TRBJ2-2 | few | TRBV5-6 | CASSLLSKLNTGELFF | TGTGCCAGCAGCTTATTGTCCAAACTGAACACCGGGGAGCTGTTTTTT
TRBD2 | TRBJ2-1 | few | TRBV6-6 | CASKGLAASYNEQFF | TGTGCCAGCAAGGGACTAGCGGCTTCCTACAATGAGCAGTTCTTC
TRBD2 | TRBJ2-5 | NA | TRBV30 | CAWSVRRTSGAQETQYF | TGTGCCTGGAGTGTGCGTAGGACTAGCGGGGCTCAAGAGACCCAGTACTTC
TRBD1 | TRBJ1-6 | NA | TRBV6-6 | CASSGQGRISPLHF | TGTGCCAGCAGTGGACAGGGGCGGATTTCACCCCTCCACTTT
NA | TRBJ2-5 | NA | TRBV7-9 | CASSLSRAKGETQYF | TGTGCCAGCAGCTTAAGCAGGGCTAAGGGAGAGACCCAGTACTTC
NA | TRBJ2-2 | NA | TRBV20-1 | CSAISDGTAGGELFF | TGCAGTGCTATATCCGACGGCACGGCCGGCGGGGAGCTGTTTTTT
TRBD2 | TRBJ2-1 | NA | TRBV6-2/TRBV6-3 | CASSYRSGRANEQFF | TGTGCCAGCAGTTACCGTAGCGGGAGGGCCAATGAGCAGTTCTTC
NA | TRBJ1-5 | few | TRBV19 | CASSIHGYSNQPQHF | TGTGCCAGTAGTATCCATGGGTATAGCAATCAGCCCCAGCATTTT
TRBD2 | TRBJ2-3 | NA | TRBV12-3/TRBV12-4 | CASIQLSGRFTDTQYF | TGTGCCAGCATCCAGCTTAGCGGGAGGTTTACAGATACGCAGTATTTT
TRBD2 | TRBJ2-5 | few | TRBV4-1 | CASTPGSAGQETQYF | TGCGCCAGCACCCCGGGCTCAGCGGGGCAAGAGACCCAGTACTTC
NA | TRBJ2-5 | NA | TRBV6-2/TRBV6-3 | CASSYSQGRAETQYF | TGTGCCAGCAGTTACAGCCAGGGTAGGGCAGAGACCCAGTACTTC
TRBD2 | TRBJ2-5 | NA | TRBV11-2 | CASSPRRRLAVQETQYF | TGTGCCAGCAGCCCACGGAGGAGACTAGCGGTCCAAGAGACCCAGTACTTC
TRBD2 | TRBJ2-1 | many | TRBV7-2 | CASSLGRVAGVNEQFF | TGTGCCAGCAGCTTAGGTCGGGTAGCGGGAGTCAATGAGCAGTTCTTC
NA | TRBJ1-1 | once | TRBV20-1 | CSATGPNTEAFF | TGCAGTGCGACCGGGCCCAACACTGAAGCTTTCTTT
NA | TRBJ1-5 | NA | TRBV15 | CATSRDLLSNQPQHF | TGTGCCACCAGCAGAGATCTCCTTAGCAATCAGCCCCAGCATTTT
NA | TRBJ1-1 | NA | TRBV29-1 | CSVQRGTASPEAFF | TGCAGCGTTCAAAGGGGCACAGCCAGCCCTGAAGCTTTCTTT
TRBD2 | TRBJ2-1 | NA | TRBV19 | CASSTETSGRAYEQFF | TGTGCCAGTAGTACGGAAACTAGCGGGAGGGCCTATGAGCAGTTCTTC
NA | TRBJ2-2 | NA | TRBV29-1 | CSVVGLPNTGELFF | TGCAGCGTTGTGGGGTTGCCTAACACCGGGGAGCTGTTTTTT